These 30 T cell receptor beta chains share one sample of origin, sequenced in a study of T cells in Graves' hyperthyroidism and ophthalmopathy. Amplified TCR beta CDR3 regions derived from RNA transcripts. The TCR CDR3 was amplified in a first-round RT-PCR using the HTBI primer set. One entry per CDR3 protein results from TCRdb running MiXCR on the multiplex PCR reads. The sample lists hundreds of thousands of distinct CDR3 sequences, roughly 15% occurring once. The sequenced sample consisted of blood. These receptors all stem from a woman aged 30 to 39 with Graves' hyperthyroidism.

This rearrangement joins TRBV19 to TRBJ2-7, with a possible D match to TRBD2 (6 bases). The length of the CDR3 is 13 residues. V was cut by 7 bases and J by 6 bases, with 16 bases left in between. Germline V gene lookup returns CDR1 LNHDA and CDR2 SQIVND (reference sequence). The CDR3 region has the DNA TGTGCCAGTACCCAAGGGTCGGGGGTCGAGCAGTACTTC. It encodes CASTQGSGVEQYF. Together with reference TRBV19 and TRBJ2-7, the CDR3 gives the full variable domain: DGGITQSPKYLFRKEGQNVTLSCEQNLNHDAMYWYRQDPGQGLRLIYYSQIVNDFQKGDIAEGYSVSREKKESFPLTVTSAQKNPTAFYLCASTQGSGVEQYFGPGTRLTVT.

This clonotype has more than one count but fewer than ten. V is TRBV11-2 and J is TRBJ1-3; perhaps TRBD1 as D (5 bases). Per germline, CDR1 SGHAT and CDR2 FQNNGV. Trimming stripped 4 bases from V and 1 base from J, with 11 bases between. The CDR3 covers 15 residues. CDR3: CASSSLGVSGNTIYF. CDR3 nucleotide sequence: TGTGCCAGCAGCTCCTTGGGGGTTTCTGGAAACACCATATATTTT.

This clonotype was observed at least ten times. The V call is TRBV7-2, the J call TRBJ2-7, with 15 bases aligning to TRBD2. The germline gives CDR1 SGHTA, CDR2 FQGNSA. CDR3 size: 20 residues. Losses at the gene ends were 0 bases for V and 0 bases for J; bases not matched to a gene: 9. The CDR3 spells CASSLAFTGTSGRSSYEQYF. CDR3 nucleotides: TGTGCCAGCAGCTTAGCGTTCACCGGGACTAGCGGGAGGAGCTCCTACGAGCAGTACTTC.

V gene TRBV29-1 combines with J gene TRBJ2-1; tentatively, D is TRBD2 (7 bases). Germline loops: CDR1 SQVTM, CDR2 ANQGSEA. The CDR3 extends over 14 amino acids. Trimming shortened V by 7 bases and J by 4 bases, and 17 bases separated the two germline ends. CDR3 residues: CSASGGGGYNEQFF. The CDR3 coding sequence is TGCAGCGCCTCTGGGGGCGGGGGATACAATGAGCAGTTCTTC.

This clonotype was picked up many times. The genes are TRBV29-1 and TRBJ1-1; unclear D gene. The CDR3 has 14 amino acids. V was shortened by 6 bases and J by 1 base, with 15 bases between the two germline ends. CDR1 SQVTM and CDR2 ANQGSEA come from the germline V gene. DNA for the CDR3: TGCAGCGTCCTACCCGGGCCTGGGAACACTGAAGCTTTCTTT. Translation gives CSVLPGPGNTEAFF.

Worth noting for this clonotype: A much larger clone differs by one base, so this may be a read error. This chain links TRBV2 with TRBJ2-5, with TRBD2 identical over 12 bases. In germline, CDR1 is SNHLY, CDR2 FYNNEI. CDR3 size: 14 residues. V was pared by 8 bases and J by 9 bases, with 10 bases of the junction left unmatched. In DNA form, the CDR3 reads TGTGCCAGCGTTAGGACTAGCGGGACCAGGTCCCAGTACTTC. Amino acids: CASVRTSGTRSQYF.

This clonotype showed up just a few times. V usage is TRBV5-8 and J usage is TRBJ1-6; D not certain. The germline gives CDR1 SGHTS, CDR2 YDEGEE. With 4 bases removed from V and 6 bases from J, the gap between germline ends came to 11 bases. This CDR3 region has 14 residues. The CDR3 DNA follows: TGTGCCAGCAGCCTTGGCAACCGTAATTCACCCCTCCACTTT. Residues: CASSLGNRNSPLHF.

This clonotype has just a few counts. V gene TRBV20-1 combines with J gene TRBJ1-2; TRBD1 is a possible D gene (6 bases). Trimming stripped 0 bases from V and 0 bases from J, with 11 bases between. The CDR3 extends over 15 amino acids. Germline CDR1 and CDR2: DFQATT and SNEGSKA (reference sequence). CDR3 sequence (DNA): TGCAGTGCTAGAGATGGGGGCAGGACTAACTATGGCTACACCTTC. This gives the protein CSARDGGRTNYGYTF.

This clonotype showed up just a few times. CDR3 sequence: CSATRTGGLNSPLHF. For the CDR3, the DNA is TGCAGTGCAACCCGGACCGGGGGGCTTAATTCACCCCTCCACTTT. The chain employs TRBV20-1 and TRBJ1-6; D perhaps matches TRBD1 (6 bases). CDR3 length equals 15 residues. Germline V lookup: CDR1 DFQATT, CDR2 SNEGSKA (reference sequence). V was cut by 6 bases and J by 6 bases, with 18 bases left in between.

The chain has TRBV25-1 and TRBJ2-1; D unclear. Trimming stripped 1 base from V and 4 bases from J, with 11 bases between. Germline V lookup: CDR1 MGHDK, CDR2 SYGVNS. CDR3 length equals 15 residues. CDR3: CASSEFSGLYNEQFF. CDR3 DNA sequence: TGTGCCAGCAGTGAATTCAGTGGTTTATACAATGAGCAGTTCTTC.

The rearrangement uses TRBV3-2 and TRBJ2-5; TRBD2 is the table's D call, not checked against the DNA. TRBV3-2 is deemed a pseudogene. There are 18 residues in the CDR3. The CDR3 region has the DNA TGTGCCAGCAGACCCGAGGGTCTAGCGGGAGTTCGGCAAGAGACCCAGTACTTC. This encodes CASRPEGLAGVRQETQYF.

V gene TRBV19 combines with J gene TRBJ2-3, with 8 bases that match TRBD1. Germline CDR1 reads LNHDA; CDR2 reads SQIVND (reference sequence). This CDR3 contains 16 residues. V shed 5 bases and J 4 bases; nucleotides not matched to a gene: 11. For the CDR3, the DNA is TGTGCCAGTAGTTTATCGGGGACAGGTGCGGCAGATACGCAGTATTTT. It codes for CASSLSGTGAADTQYF.

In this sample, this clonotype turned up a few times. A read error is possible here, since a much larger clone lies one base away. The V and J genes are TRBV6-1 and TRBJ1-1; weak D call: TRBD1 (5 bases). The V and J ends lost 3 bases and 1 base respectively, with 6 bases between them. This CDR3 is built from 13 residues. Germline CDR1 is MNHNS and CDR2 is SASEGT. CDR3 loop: CASSDGANTEAFF. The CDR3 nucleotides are TGTGCCAGCAGTGACGGGGCGAACACTGAAGCTTTCTTT.

The CDR3, as DNA: TGTGCCAGTAGTATGAGGGTATTGTACGAGCAGTACTTC. Translated, it gives CASSMRVLYEQYF. The chain links TRBV19 to TRBJ2-7; D might be TRBD2 (5 bases). CDR1 is LNHDA, CDR2 SQIVND, per germline (reference sequence). The V and J ends lost 3 bases and 4 bases respectively, with 10 bases between them. This CDR3 has 13 residues.

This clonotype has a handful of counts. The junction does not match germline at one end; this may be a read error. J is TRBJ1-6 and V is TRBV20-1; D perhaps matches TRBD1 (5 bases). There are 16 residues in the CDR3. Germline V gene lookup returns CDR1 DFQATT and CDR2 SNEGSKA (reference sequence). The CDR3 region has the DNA TGCAGTGCCTTAACCCCTGGGACCTCCTATAGTTCACCCCTCCACTTT. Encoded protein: CSALTPGTSYSSPLHF.

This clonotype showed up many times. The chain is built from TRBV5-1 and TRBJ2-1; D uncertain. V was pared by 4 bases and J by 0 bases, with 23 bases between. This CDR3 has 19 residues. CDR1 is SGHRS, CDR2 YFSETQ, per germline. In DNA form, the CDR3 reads TGCGCCAGCAGCCTGGAAAGAGTGTTGGGTCAGATCTCCTACAATGAGCAGTTCTTC. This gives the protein CASSLERVLGQISYNEQFF.

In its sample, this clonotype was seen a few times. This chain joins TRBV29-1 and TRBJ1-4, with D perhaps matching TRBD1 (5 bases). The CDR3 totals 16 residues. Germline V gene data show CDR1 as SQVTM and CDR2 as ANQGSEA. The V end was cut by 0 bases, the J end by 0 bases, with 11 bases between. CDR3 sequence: CSVEDLDSATNEKLFF. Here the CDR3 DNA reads TGCAGCGTTGAAGATCTAGACAGTGCAACTAATGAAAAACTGTTTTTT. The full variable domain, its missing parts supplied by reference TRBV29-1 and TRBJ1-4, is SAVISQKPSRDICQRGTSLTIQCQVDSQVTMMFWYRQQPGQSLTLIATANQGSEATYESGFVIDKFPISRPNLTFSTLTVSNMSPEDSSIYLCSVEDLDSATNEKLFFGSGTQLSVL.

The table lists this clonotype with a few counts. The CDR3 nucleotides are TGTGCCAGCTCACCACCGAGCAGGGGGCGAGAAGATACGCAGTATTTT. Its protein product is CASSPPSRGREDTQYF. This chain links TRBV18 with TRBJ2-3; TRBD1 matches 8 bases. The CDR3 runs to 16 residues. Germline assignment: CDR1 KGHSH and CDR2 LQKENI. V was pared by 0 bases and J by 5 bases, with 7 bases of the junction left unmatched.

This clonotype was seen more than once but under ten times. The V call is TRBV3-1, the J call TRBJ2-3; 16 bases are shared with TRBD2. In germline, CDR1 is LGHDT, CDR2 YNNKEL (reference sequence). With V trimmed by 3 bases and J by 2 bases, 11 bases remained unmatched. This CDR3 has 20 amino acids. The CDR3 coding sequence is TGTGCCAGCAGCCATACGTCCGGGACTAGCGGGAGGGGCCACACAGATACGCAGTATTTT. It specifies CASSHTSGTSGRGHTDTQYF.

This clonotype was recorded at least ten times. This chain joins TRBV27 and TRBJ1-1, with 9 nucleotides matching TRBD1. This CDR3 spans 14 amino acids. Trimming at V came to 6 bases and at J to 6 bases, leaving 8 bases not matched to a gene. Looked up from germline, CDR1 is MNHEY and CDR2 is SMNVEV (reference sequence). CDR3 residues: CASRTTGGPPEAFF. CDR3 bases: TGTGCCAGCAGGACGACAGGGGGACCTCCTGAAGCTTTCTTT.

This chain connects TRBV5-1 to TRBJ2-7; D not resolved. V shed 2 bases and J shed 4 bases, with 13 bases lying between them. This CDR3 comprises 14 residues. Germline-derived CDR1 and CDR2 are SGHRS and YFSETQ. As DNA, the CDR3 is TGCGCCAGCAGCTTTAGGTCAGAACCTTACGAGCAGTACTTC. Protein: CASSFRSEPYEQYF.

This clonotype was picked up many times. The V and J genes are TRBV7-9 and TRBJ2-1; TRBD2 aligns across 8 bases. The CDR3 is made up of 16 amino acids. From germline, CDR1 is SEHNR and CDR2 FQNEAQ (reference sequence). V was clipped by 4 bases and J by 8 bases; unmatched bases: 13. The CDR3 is CASSSPLSGVGDEQFF. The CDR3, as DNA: TGTGCCAGCAGCTCCCCCCTTAGCGGGGTGGGAGATGAGCAGTTCTTC.

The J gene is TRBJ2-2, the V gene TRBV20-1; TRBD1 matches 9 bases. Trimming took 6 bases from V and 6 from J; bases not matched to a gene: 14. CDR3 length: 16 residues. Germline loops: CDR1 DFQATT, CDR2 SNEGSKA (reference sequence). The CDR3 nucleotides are TGCAGTGCCATAATACAGGGGGCGGAGTGGGCCGGGGAGCTGTTTTTT. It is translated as CSAIIQGAEWAGELFF.

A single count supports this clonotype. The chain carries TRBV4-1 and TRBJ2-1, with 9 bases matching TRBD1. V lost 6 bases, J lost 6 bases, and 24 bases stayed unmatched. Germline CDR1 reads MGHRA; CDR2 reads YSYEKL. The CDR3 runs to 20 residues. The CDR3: CASSHPGQGIIAGVPNEQFF. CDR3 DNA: TGCGCCAGCAGTCACCCGGGACAGGGTATTATCGCGGGAGTACCCAATGAGCAGTTCTTC.

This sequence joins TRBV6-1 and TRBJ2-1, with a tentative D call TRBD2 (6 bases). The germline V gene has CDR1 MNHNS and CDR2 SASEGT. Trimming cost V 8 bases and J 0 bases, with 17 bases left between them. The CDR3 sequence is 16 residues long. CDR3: CASEEAGLSSYNEQFF. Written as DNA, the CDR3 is TGTGCCAGCGAAGAAGCGGGCCTAAGCTCCTACAATGAGCAGTTCTTC.

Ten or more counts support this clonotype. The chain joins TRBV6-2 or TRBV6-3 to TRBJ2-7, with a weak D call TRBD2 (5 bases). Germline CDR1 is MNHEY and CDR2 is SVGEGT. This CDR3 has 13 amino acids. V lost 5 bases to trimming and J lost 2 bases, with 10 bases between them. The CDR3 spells CASSTRRTYEQYF. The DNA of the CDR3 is TGTGCCAGCAGTACCAGGAGGACCTACGAGCAGTACTTC.

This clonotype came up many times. The CDR3 sequence: CATSRPAGASTDTQYF. In DNA form, the CDR3 reads TGTGCCACCAGCAGACCAGCGGGAGCGAGCACAGATACGCAGTATTTT. The chain has TRBV15 and TRBJ2-3; TRBD2 agrees at 8 bases. Germline loops: CDR1 LNHNV, CDR2 YYDKDF (reference sequence). This CDR3 contains 16 residues. The trim removed 2 bases at V and 0 bases at J, leaving 4 bases unmatched.

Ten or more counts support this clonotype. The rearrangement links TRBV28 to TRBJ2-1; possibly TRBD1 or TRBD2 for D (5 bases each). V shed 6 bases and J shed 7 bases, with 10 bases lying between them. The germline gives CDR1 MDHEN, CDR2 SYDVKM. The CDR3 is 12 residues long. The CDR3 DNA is TGTGCCAGCAGATTTGAGGGGAATGAGCAGTTCTTC. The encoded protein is CASRFEGNEQFF.

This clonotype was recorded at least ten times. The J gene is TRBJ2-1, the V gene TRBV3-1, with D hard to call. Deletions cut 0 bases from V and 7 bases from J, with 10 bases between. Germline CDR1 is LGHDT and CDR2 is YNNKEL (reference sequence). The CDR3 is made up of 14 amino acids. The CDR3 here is CASSQENEENEQFF. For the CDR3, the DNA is TGTGCCAGCAGCCAAGAAAATGAGGAGAATGAGCAGTTCTTC.

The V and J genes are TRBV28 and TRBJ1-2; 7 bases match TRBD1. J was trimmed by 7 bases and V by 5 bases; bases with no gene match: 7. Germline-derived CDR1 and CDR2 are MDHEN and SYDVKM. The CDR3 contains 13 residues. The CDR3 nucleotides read TGTGCCAGCAGTCCCGACAGGGCGAGTGGCTACACCTTC. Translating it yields CASSPDRASGYTF.